Reported below is one T cell receptor beta chain. Its antigen is as yet unknown. Method: immunoSEQ multiplex PCR; TCRdb's copy keeps in-frame clones and lacks some. In the table there are 1,400,000 or so clones, just under 99% of which are singletons. This entry comes from a study of shared clonotypes between healthy human individuals. Naive CD45RA+ and memory CD45RA-negative subsets were split from CD4+ cells. There are 15 residues in the CDR3. Germline CDR1 SGHNT, CDR2 YYREEE (reference sequence). J lost 3 bases, V lost 0 bases, and 5 bases had no gene match. Overall study results and limits: Roughly 5% of naive CD4 clonotypes were common to several donors. Non-shared clonotypes displayed generation probabilities falling below those of clonotypes present in all four donors. Memory subsets had estimated richness that was generally smaller than that of naive subsets.

The V call is TRBV5-4, the J call TRBJ2-7, with 8 bases that match TRBD1. This sequence originates from a man aged 25-40 years in good health. The specimen sequenced was naive CD4+ T cells sorted from blood. Subset described: CD45RA+ positively selected. CDR3 loop: CASSLGGQVHYEQYF. The CDR3 DNA follows: TGTGCCAGCAGCTTGGGGGGACAGGTACACTACGAGCAGTACTTC.